This paragraph covers one T cell receptor (beta chain) sequence. Unmatched junction bases numbered 7, after V lost 5 bases and J lost 2 bases. The CDR3 spans 15 residues. Germline CDR1 reads SGHTA; CDR2 reads FQGTGA. Original handling: Nucleated cell number was recorded as an estimate derived from reference gene primer amplification. TCRdb keeps only in-frame clones here, not all; method: immunoSEQ multiplex PCR. V and J calls and clone size are as listed in that table; D and trimming were resolved from the DNA. The sample lists approximately 200,000 clones, 75% to 90% occurring once. The data were taken from a study of blood T cell repertoires in COVID-19.

This TCR was sampled from a woman aged 25-40 years who had been exposed to COVID-19. The specimen sequenced was PBMCs or T cells enriched from blood (not recorded which). This sequence joins TRBV7-3 and TRBJ2-3; 7 bases align to TRBD2. The CDR3 is CASSLSGLYTDTQYF. CDR3 nucleotide sequence: TGTGCCAGCAGCCTTTCGGGACTATACACAGATACGCAGTATTTT.